A single T cell receptor beta chain is shown here with its context. What it binds is not known. Trimming took 3 bases from V and 7 from J, leaving 4 bases between them. This CDR3 is built from 11 residues. The data originate from a study of CD8 T cells in Susac syndrome. Overall study: Treatment at blood withdrawal was none, corticosteroids, or intravenous immunoglobulin alone in Susac syndrome patients. Study-level points and caveats: In TEMRA cells and active patients, CD8+ clonal expansion in Susac reached its peak.

The TEMRA cells underwent FACS enrichment, while the CD8+ and CD4+ T cells underwent negative isolation. Random hexamers served to reverse transcribe roughly 0.45 to 1 ug RNA. The immunoSEQ assay covered 54 Vbeta and 13 Jbeta segments for CDR3. TCRdb ran MiXCR on the immunoSEQ multiplex PCR reads and lists one entry per CDR3 protein. The table lists around 150,000 distinct CDR3 sequences, roughly 94% of them singletons. The specimen sequenced was CD8+ T cells from PBMCs. V is TRBV12-3 or TRBV12-4 and J is TRBJ1-5; D gene uncertain. The origin of this receptor is a human donor with Susac syndrome. The CDR3: CASSFGQPQHF. Here the CDR3 DNA reads TGTGCCAGCAGTTTTGGACAGCCCCAGCATTTT.